This T cell receptor (beta chain) was recorded in a study of T-cell memory formation after mild COVID-19. Study overall: For the most part, TCR clusters were specific to one donor. Findings and limits, study-wide: Pre-infection memory contained some responding clones, which suggested that cross-reactive memory had joined.

Amplification by 5'RACE using constant-segment primers produced TCR alpha and TCR beta cDNA libraries that carried sample barcodes and UMIs. Each CDR3 protein gets one entry after TCRdb re-called the 5' RACE reads with MiXCR. In the table there are 450,000 or so distinct CDR3 sequences, 20% of which are singletons. In regard to this clonotype: Its antigen is still unknown.

The V and J ends lost 6 bases and 4 bases respectively, with 15 bases between them. Germline assignment: CDR1 MNHEY and CDR2 SVGAGI. The CDR3 contains 14 residues. The J gene is TRBJ1-1, the V gene TRBV6-5, with D tentatively TRBD1 (6 bases). The clonotype originates from an adult woman who had mild COVID-19 (a few samples of this study predate the infection). Cell type and time point are not known. The sequenced sample was PBMCs or a T cell subset sorted from them (not recorded which). The CDR3: CASRRSGATTEAFF. CDR3 DNA: TGTGCCAGCAGACGATCGGGGGCTACCACTGAAGCTTTCTTT.